This T cell receptor (beta chain) was sequenced in a study of cytomegalovirus exposure and HLA in healthy donors. Study results and limitations: Later work associated roughly 17,000 TCR beta sequences with HLA alleles at 0.05 false discovery rate.

As regards this clone: What it binds is unknown.

PCR was performed using 60 Vbeta and 13 Jbeta primers. The data were produced by immunoSEQ multiplex PCR, yet TCRdb's version contains in-frame clones alone and is incomplete. This sample has some 120,000 clones, with 6.5% to 9.5% found just once. Material: PBMCs. The sequence derives from a woman aged 40 to 50 in good health and CMV-seropositive.

The CDR3 DNA follows: TGTGCCAGCAGCCAAGATACGGGGGACAGACAAGCGGAGACTGAAGCTTTCTTT. This gives the protein CASSQDTGDRQAETEAFF. V gene TRBV4-2 combines with J gene TRBJ1-1, with 7 bases that match TRBD1. This CDR3 has 18 residues. CDR1 and CDR2 (germline): LGHNA, YNFKEQ. J lost 5 bases, V lost 0 bases, and 15 bases had no gene match.